These 5 T cell receptor beta chains came from one sample sequenced in a study of CD8 T cells in ankylosing spondylitis. TCRdb re-derived calls from the 5' RACE reads in MiXCR, one entry per CDR3 protein. The sample includes about 500,000 distinct CDR3 sequences, 10% to 15% of them seen just once. The antigens of these receptors remain unknown. Broader study findings: Several highly homologous variants made up a TCR beta motif, and this motif appeared characteristic of ankylosing spondylitis blood.

The sample taken for sequencing was blood, either unsorted or a sorted T cell fraction (not recorded which). These receptors were collected from a male donor with ankylosing spondylitis.

This clonotype was recorded a few times. The CDR3 nucleotides read TGCAGTGCTAGAGATAGGGTGGGGACGCTGAGGTATTTT. It specifies CSARDRVGTLRYF. The chain has TRBV20-1 and TRBJ2-3, with D perhaps TRBD1 or TRBD2 (5 bases each). Trimming left V 0 bases short and J 14 bases short, with 18 bases between. This CDR3 comprises 13 residues. Germline values: CDR1 DFQATT, CDR2 SNEGSKA (reference sequence).

The chain uses TRBV5-1 and TRBJ2-1; TRBD2 agrees at 7 bases. Per the germline V gene, CDR1 is SGHRS and CDR2 is YFSETQ. The CDR3 is 18 residues long. The junction had 10 bases not matched to a gene; V was cut back by 1 base and J by 0 bases. This CDR3 is CASSLTGGSFGSYNEQFF. CDR3 sequence (DNA): TGCGCCAGCAGCTTGACGGGGGGATCCTTTGGCTCCTACAATGAGCAGTTCTTC.

This clonotype turned up a few times. The chain links TRBV4-2 to TRBJ1-3, with D maybe TRBD1 (5 bases). Looked up from germline, CDR1 is LGHNA and CDR2 is YNFKEQ. Trimming removed 1 base at V and 2 bases at J, with 15 bases between. CDR3 size: 17 residues. The DNA for the CDR3 is TGTGCCAGCAGCCAAGTCTCCGCAGGGTTTGCTGGAAACACCATATATTTT. As protein: CASSQVSAGFAGNTIYF.

The V call is TRBV7-9, the J call TRBJ2-3, with 10 positions matching TRBD1. This CDR3 comprises 15 residues. Germline V CDR1 and CDR2: SEHNR, FQNEAQ (reference sequence). With V trimmed by 5 bases and J by 5 bases, 7 bases remained unmatched. The CDR3 nucleotides are TGTGCCAGCAGCCAGACAGGGGGCGCGGGAGATACGCAGTATTTT. Its translation: CASSQTGGAGDTQYF. The complete variable domain, with remaining parts taken from reference TRBV7-9 and TRBJ2-3, reads DTGVSQNPRHKITKRGQNVTFRCDPISEHNRLYWYRQTLGQGPEFLTYFQNEAQLEKSRLLSDRFSAERPKGSFSTLEIQRTEQGDSAMYLCASSQTGGAGDTQYFGPGTRLTVL.

This clonotype has just a few counts. The chain uses TRBV6-1 and TRBJ1-2; TRBD1 agrees at 7 bases. There are 14 residues in the CDR3. The J segment lost 4 bases and the V segment lost 5 bases, leaving 7 bases of the junction unmatched. Germline values: CDR1 MNHNS, CDR2 SASEGT. This chain's CDR3 is CASSPDRDSYGYTF. DNA of the CDR3: TGTGCCAGCAGTCCAGACCGGGACAGCTATGGCTACACCTTC.